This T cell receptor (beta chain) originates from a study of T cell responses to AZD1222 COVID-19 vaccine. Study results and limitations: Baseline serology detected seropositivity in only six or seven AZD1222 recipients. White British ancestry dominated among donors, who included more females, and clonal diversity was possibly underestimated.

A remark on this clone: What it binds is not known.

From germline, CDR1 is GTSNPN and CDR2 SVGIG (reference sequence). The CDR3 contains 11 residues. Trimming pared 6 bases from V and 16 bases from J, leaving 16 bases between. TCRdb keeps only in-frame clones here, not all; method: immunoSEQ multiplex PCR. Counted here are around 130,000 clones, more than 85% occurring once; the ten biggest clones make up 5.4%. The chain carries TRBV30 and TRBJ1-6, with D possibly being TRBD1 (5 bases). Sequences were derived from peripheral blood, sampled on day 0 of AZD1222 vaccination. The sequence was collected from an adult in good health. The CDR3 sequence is CACHGDRPLHF. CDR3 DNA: TGTGCCTGCCACGGAGACAGACCTCTCCACTTT.